Listed below are T cell receptor beta chains from one sample, sequenced in a study of T cell repertoires in cytomegalovirus infection. No antigen has been assigned to these receptors. TCRdb called the reads again in MiXCR, with one record for every CDR3 protein. The data show 900,000 to 950,000 distinct CDR3 sequences, about a third seen once. Sequencing used cultured CD8+ T cells from PBMCs, obtained from culture after CMV antigen stimulation. These receptors were collected from a human donor in good health (CMV status not recorded). Some clones in this sample may be carry-over from other donors' samples. Each CDR3 is given with its conserved first and last residue. D genes are given only for firm matches. For some rows the clone size is stated as once, few or many, or as a class when expanded; others skip it.

TRBJ2-3 TRBV27 TRBD2 . CASRIVSGGALDTQYF TGTGCCAGCAGGATTGTTAGCGGGGGGGCCTTAGATACGCAGTATTTT
TRBJ1-1 TRBV12-3/TRBV12-4 . many CASSFRNTEAFF TGTGCCAGCAGCTTCCGCAACACTGAAGCTTTCTTT
TRBJ2-1 TRBV7-9 TRBD2 . CASSPRPTSGGVYNEQFF TGTGCCAGCAGCCCAAGGCCGACTAGCGGGGGAGTTTACAATGAGCAGTTCTTC
TRBJ2-5 TRBV10-2 . few CASSEEAMTVRGETQYF TGCGCCAGCAGTGAGGAGGCGATGACCGTAAGGGGTGAGACCCAGTACTTC
TRBJ1-2 TRBV27 . . CASSPRGGASNYGYTF TGTGCCAGCAGTCCCCGTGGTGGAGCCTCAAACTATGGCTACACCTTC
TRBJ2-2 TRBV19 TRBD2 many CASSFGLANTGELFF TGTGCCAGTAGTTTCGGACTAGCGAACACCGGGGAGCTGTTTTTT
TRBJ1-6 TRBV27 . many CASSFRINSPLHF TGTGCCAGCAGTTTCAGGATTAATTCACCCCTCCACTTT
TRBJ2-6 TRBV2 . few CASMEVLPGANVLTF TGTGCCAGCATGGAGGTTTTACCTGGGGCCAACGTCCTGACTTTC
TRBJ1-5 TRBV15 . . CATSRDRARGQPQHF TGTGCCACCAGCAGAGATAGAGCAAGGGGTCAGCCCCAGCATTTT
TRBJ2-3 TRBV29-1 . . CSVDSDRYTDTQYF TGCAGCGTTGACAGTGACAGATACACAGATACGCAGTATTTT
TRBJ2-5 TRBV10-3 TRBD1 . CAISEGTGGLQETQYF TGTGCCATCAGTGAAGGGACAGGGGGACTCCAAGAGACCCAGTACTTC
TRBJ1-1 TRBV4-1 . . CASSQVFLGVNTEAFF TGCGCCAGCAGCCAAGTCTTCCTCGGGGTGAACACTGAAGCTTTCTTT
TRBJ1-5 TRBV4-1 . . CASSQTDGSSNQPQHF TGCGCCAGCAGCCAAACGGACGGCTCTAGCAATCAGCCCCAGCATTTT
TRBJ1-2 TRBV15 . . CATSRSLTASYGYTF TGTGCCACCAGCAGATCGTTGACAGCCTCTTATGGCTACACCTTC
TRBJ2-7 TRBV5-5 . . CASSLDRVVEQYF TGTGCCAGCAGCTTGGACAGGGTTGTTGAGCAGTACTTC
TRBJ2-5 TRBV6-6 . . CASSYIQGQETQYF TGTGCCAGCAGTTATATACAGGGTCAGGAGACCCAGTACTTC
TRBJ1-2 TRBV7-6 . . CASSFTQQGGDGYTF TGTGCCAGCAGCTTTACTCAACAGGGTGGGGATGGCTACACCTTC
TRBJ2-7 TRBV5-1 . . CASSLDGGSQYEQYF TGCGCCAGCAGCTTGGATGGGGGCTCTCAGTACGAGCAGTACTTC
TRBJ1-5 TRBV28 TRBD1 . CASRQGARKQPQHF TGTGCCAGCAGGCAGGGGGCGAGGAAACAGCCCCAGCATTTT
TRBJ2-1 TRBV4-2 TRBD2 few CASSQVLAAYNEQFF TGTGCCAGCAGCCAAGTTCTAGCGGCATACAATGAGCAGTTCTTC
TRBJ1-6 TRBV7-9 TRBD1 . CASSPRGTASYNSPLHF TGTGCCAGCAGTCCTAGGGGGACAGCATCCTATAATTCACCCCTCCACTTT